Presented here are 27 T cell receptor beta chains from one specimen sequenced in a study of T cells in localized non-small cell lung cancer. The protocol was immunoSEQ multiplex PCR, while the TCRdb copy is restricted to in-frame clones and leaves out a portion. The sample records tens of thousands of clones, approximately 83% being singletons. The specimen comprised peripheral blood, sampled before any cancer treatment. These receptors were taken from a man between 40 and 70 years old with stage I lung adenocarcinoma.

In this sample, this clone turned up once. This sequence joins TRBV28 and TRBJ1-5, with a possible D match to TRBD1 (6 bases). Trimming took off 4 bases at V and 4 bases at J, with 11 bases between the two ends. The CDR3 covers 14 residues. CDR1 is MDHEN, CDR2 SYDVKM, per germline. The CDR3 bases are TGTGCCAGCAGTTGGGGGCGGGGGAATCAGCCCCAGCATTTT. Translation: CASSWGRGNQPQHF.

The chain combines TRBV5-5 with TRBJ2-1, with TRBD2 matching over 7 bases. Germline V gives CDR1 SGHKS, CDR2 YYEKEE (reference sequence). This CDR3 comprises 15 residues. Trimming cost V 0 bases and J 4 bases; bases outside gene matches: 4. CDR3 DNA sequence: TGTGCCAGCAGCTTGGATGGGGGAGGGTACAATGAGCAGTTCTTC. Amino acid sequence: CASSLDGGGYNEQFF.

The CDR3 is CASSEGQTIAEQYF. The CDR3 nucleotides are TGTGCCAGCAGCGAGGGACAGACCATCGCCGAGCAGTACTTC. The J gene is TRBJ2-7, the V gene TRBV27; 7 bases map to TRBD1. This CDR3 has 14 residues. The junction had 11 bases not matched to a gene; V was cut back by 6 bases and J by 6 bases. Germline loops: CDR1 MNHEY, CDR2 SMNVEV (reference sequence).

This clone is a singleton in its sample. The chain recombines TRBV2 with TRBJ2-3; D unresolved. This CDR3 contains 15 residues. V dropped 9 bases and J dropped 3 bases, with 19 bases sitting between them. The germline V gene has CDR1 SNHLY and CDR2 FYNNEI. The CDR3 spells CASSLRVDKTDTQYF. CDR3 DNA sequence: TGTGCCAGTAGTCTCCGGGTCGACAAAACAGATACGCAGTATTTT.

The chain links TRBV29-1 to TRBJ1-1; D gene unclear. This CDR3 comprises 11 residues. Trimming removed 7 bases from V and 4 bases from J, with 10 bases in between. Germline CDR1 SQVTM, CDR2 ANQGSEA. CDR3 DNA sequence: TGCAGCGGATGGGCGGGCACTGAAGCTTTCTTT. It encodes CSGWAGTEAFF.

V is TRBV28 and J is TRBJ1-5; the match to TRBD1 covers 8 bases. The J segment lost 0 bases and the V segment lost 5 bases, leaving 9 bases of the junction unmatched. This CDR3 has 17 residues. Germline lookup yields CDR1 MDHEN and CDR2 SYDVKM. The CDR3 bases are TGTGCCAGCAGTCCAGGGACAGGCTCCACTAGCAATCAGCCCCAGCATTTT. Its protein product is CASSPGTGSTSNQPQHF.

The chain links TRBV10-3 to TRBJ2-7, with TRBD2 identical over 9 bases. There are 16 residues in the CDR3. The V gene's germline CDR1 is ENHRY and CDR2 SYGVKD. V was clipped by 3 bases and J by 0 bases; unmatched bases: 6. CDR3 protein: CAISEGLAGPSYEQYF. CDR3 nucleotides: TGTGCCATCAGTGAAGGGCTAGCGGGACCCTCCTACGAGCAGTACTTC.

This chain links TRBV29-1 with TRBJ1-2; D unclear. The CDR3 spans 11 residues. Per germline, CDR1 SQVTM and CDR2 ANQGSEA. V was pared by 3 bases and J by 4 bases, with 6 bases between. This chain's CDR3 is CSVDATYGYTF. The CDR3 DNA follows: TGCAGCGTTGATGCGACCTATGGCTACACCTTC. The variable domain in full, completed from reference TRBV29-1 and TRBJ1-2, reads SAVISQKPSRDICQRGTSLTIQCQVDSQVTMMFWYRQQPGQSLTLIATANQGSEATYESGFVIDKFPISRPNLTFSTLTVSNMSPEDSSIYLCSVDATYGYTFGSGTRLTVV.

The chain has TRBV19 and TRBJ1-4, with D tentatively TRBD1 (6 bases). This CDR3 region has 17 residues. CDR1 and CDR2 (germline): LNHDA, SQIVND (reference sequence). V lost 5 bases and J 7 bases, leaving 23 bases between the germline ends. CDR3 coding DNA: TGTGCCAGTAGTCCCATCGCCGGGCGGGGGCGGAGTGAAAAACTGTTTTTT. Translated, it gives CASSPIAGRGRSEKLFF.

A remark on this clone: Other DNA sequences in the sample encode the same CDR3. CDR3 region: CSVGMVRVDEQYF. The CDR3 nucleotides read TGCAGCGTTGGGATGGTAAGGGTGGACGAGCAGTACTTC. This sequence joins TRBV29-1 and TRBJ2-7; no clear D. The CDR3 consists of 13 residues. Germline-derived CDR1 and CDR2 are SQVTM and ANQGSEA. V lost 4 bases and J lost 5, with 15 bases in between.

A single count supports this clone. This chain links TRBV7-2 with TRBJ1-5; 10 bases line up with TRBD1. With 2 bases clipped from V and 7 bases from J, the junction kept 8 bases outside the gene matches. The CDR3 sequence is 16 residues long. Per germline, CDR1 SGHTA and CDR2 FQGNSA. CDR3 nucleotides: TGTGCCAGCAGCTTAAGGGGGGACAGGGGTGGGCAGCCCCAGCATTTT. Amino acid sequence: CASSLRGDRGGQPQHF.

V usage is TRBV5-8 and J usage is TRBJ2-5; D tentatively reads TRBD1 or TRBD2 (7 bases each). The CDR3 is 14 amino acids. V gave up 2 bases and J gave up 3 bases, with 11 bases separating them. CDR1 and CDR2 (germline): SGHTS, YDEGEE. The CDR3 sequence is CASSLQGTKETQYF. CDR3 nucleotide sequence: TGTGCCAGCAGCTTACAGGGGACTAAAGAGACCCAGTACTTC.

The chain combines TRBV29-1 with TRBJ1-2, with a tentative D call TRBD1 (5 bases). The germline gives CDR1 SQVTM, CDR2 ANQGSEA. Trimming took 3 bases from V and 5 from J, leaving 16 bases between them. The CDR3 runs to 14 residues. CDR3 sequence (DNA): TGCAGCGTTGATAAGACCCCCGGGGGGTATGGCTACACCTTC. Encoded protein: CSVDKTPGGYGYTF.

This rearrangement joins TRBV11-2 to TRBJ2-2, with 11 positions matching TRBD2. Unmatched junction bases numbered 8, after V lost 5 bases and J lost 6 bases. The germline V gene encodes CDR1 SGHAT and CDR2 FQNNGV. The CDR3 totals 16 residues. The CDR3 here is CASSPLGTSGSGELFF. The CDR3 DNA reads TGTGCCAGCAGCCCCCTCGGGACTAGCGGATCCGGGGAGCTGTTTTTT.

The chain carries TRBV5-4 and TRBJ2-1, with 7 bases matching TRBD2. Germline V gene sequence: CDR1 SGHNT, CDR2 YYREEE (reference sequence). V shed 4 bases, J shed 9 bases, and the junction held 4 bases outside the gene matches. The CDR3 is 12 residues long. Here the CDR3 DNA reads TGTGCCAGCAGCCCCCCGGGGGGTGAGCAGTTCTTC. It translates to CASSPPGGEQFF.

The chain couples TRBV5-6 to TRBJ2-7; D unresolved. Germline V gene sequence: CDR1 SGHDT, CDR2 YYEEEE. The length of the CDR3 is 14 residues. The germline V and J ends were trimmed by 4 bases and 2 bases, with 13 bases remaining between them. The CDR3: CASSVAAWPYEQYF. DNA for the CDR3: TGTGCCAGCAGCGTCGCCGCTTGGCCCTACGAGCAGTACTTC.

The chain employs TRBV6-1 and TRBJ2-3; TRBD1 matches at 7 bases. Germline assignment: CDR1 MNHNS and CDR2 SASEGT. The CDR3 runs 15 residues. Germline trimming cut 6 bases from V and 2 bases from J; bases unmatched to any gene: 8. The CDR3 DNA reads as TGTGCCAGCAGACCAGAGACAGGGCACACAGATACGCAGTATTTT. It codes for CASRPETGHTDTQYF.

The genes are TRBV2 and TRBJ2-4; D is ambiguous. V lost 2 bases, J lost 6 bases, and 5 bases lay in between. Germline lookup yields CDR1 SNHLY and CDR2 FYNNEI. CDR3 length equals 12 residues. The CDR3 region is CASSERGNIQYF. The CDR3 bases are TGTGCCAGCAGTGAAAGAGGAAACATTCAGTACTTC.

This chain uses TRBV7-6 with TRBJ2-7; D gene unclear. CDR3 length: 15 amino acids. Trimming cost V 1 base and J 0 bases, with 10 bases left between them. Germline-derived CDR1 and CDR2 are SGHVS and FNYEAQ. In DNA form, the CDR3 reads TGTGCCAGCAGCTTAGAACGGTCGAGCTCCTACGAGCAGTACTTC. This encodes CASSLERSSSYEQYF.

This chain uses TRBV27 with TRBJ1-1; D is undetermined. CDR1 MNHEY and CDR2 SMNVEV come from the germline V gene (reference sequence). V gave up 3 bases and J gave up 4 bases, with 9 bases separating them. The CDR3 covers 13 residues. CDR3 nucleotides: TGTGCCAGCAGTTTCGTGGGGAGCACTGAAGCTTTCTTT. This translates into CASSFVGSTEAFF.

The chain links TRBV23-1 to TRBJ2-7; the match to TRBD1 covers 8 bases. TRBV23-1 is assigned to the ORF class and has an uncertain function. The CDR3 totals 17 residues. The V gene end was trimmed by 2 bases and the J gene end by 3 bases; junction bases not matched to a gene: 12. The CDR3 DNA reads TGCGCCAGCAGTCAACACCCTATTGGACAGGGTTACTACGAGCAGTACTTC. Its protein is CASSQHPIGQGYYEQYF.

V gene TRBV11-2 combines with J gene TRBJ2-1, with 14 bases identical to TRBD2. This CDR3 is 15 amino acids long. V shed 5 bases and J 6 bases; nucleotides not matched to a gene: 3. Germline V gene data show CDR1 as SGHAT and CDR2 as FQNNGV. DNA for the CDR3: TGTGCCAGCAGCATCGGGACTAGCGGGGGCAATGAGCAGTTCTTC. It specifies CASSIGTSGGNEQFF. Filled out from reference TRBV11-2 and TRBJ2-1, the complete variable domain reads EAGVAQSPRYKIIEKRQSVAFWCNPISGHATLYWYQQILGQGPKLLIQFQNNGVVDDSQLPKDRFSAERLKGVDSTLKIQPAKLEDSAVYLCASSIGTSGGNEQFFGPGTRLTVL.

A single count supports this clone. The chain employs TRBV27 and TRBJ1-1; the D is unclear. The germline V gene has CDR1 MNHEY and CDR2 SMNVEV (reference sequence). The CDR3 length is 16 residues. Trimming left V 5 bases short and J 1 base short, with 17 bases between. The CDR3 is CASSPPPGWGNTEAFF. As DNA, the CDR3 is TGTGCCAGCAGTCCCCCCCCGGGATGGGGGAACACTGAAGCTTTCTTT.

This clone showed up just a few times. The chain joins TRBV28 to TRBJ2-3, with 8 bases identical to TRBD2. Germline loops: CDR1 MDHEN, CDR2 SYDVKM. CDR3 length equals 15 residues. With 2 bases clipped from V and 2 bases from J, the junction kept 3 bases outside the gene matches. The CDR3 DNA sequence: TGTGCCAGCAGTTTAATGCGGGGGGACACAGATACGCAGTATTTT. Encoded protein: CASSLMRGDTDTQYF.

This clone was recorded only once. The rearrangement joins TRBV10-3 to TRBJ1-3, with D tentatively TRBD1 (6 bases). The CDR3 totals 16 residues. In germline, CDR1 is ENHRY, CDR2 SYGVKD. V was pared by 0 bases and J by 3 bases, with 12 bases between. CDR3 residues: CAISESAGTSGNTIYF. CDR3 coding DNA: TGTGCCATCAGTGAGTCGGCAGGGACAAGTGGAAACACCATATATTTT.

The genes are TRBV9 and TRBJ1-2, with a weak D call TRBD1 (5 bases). Between the trimmed V and J ends, which lost 2 bases and 4 bases, there was a span of 12 bases. This CDR3 contains 14 residues. Germline loops: CDR1 SGDLS, CDR2 YYNGEE. The DNA for the CDR3 is TGTGCCAGCAGCGTTCATGGGGGGGTCTATGGCTACACCTTC. This sequence encodes CASSVHGGVYGYTF. Filled out from reference TRBV9 and TRBJ1-2, the complete variable domain reads DSGVTQTPKHLITATGQRVTLRCSPRSGDLSVYWYQQSLDQGLQFLIQYYNGEERAKGNILERFSAQQFPDLHSELNLSSLELGDSALYFCASSVHGGVYGYTFGSGTRLTVV.

The chain employs TRBV7-2 and TRBJ1-1; 8 bases map to TRBD1. This CDR3 has 15 amino acids. V was pared by 5 bases and J by 3 bases, with 8 bases of the junction left unmatched. Germline V gene sequence: CDR1 SGHTA, CDR2 FQGNSA. CDR3 DNA sequence: TGTGCCAGCAGCATCTGGACAGGGACCTACACTGAAGCTTTCTTT. Translation: CASSIWTGTYTEAFF.